Sequencing of this TCR beta chain was carried out in a study of T cells in Graves' hyperthyroidism and ophthalmopathy (dated 2019 in TCRdb). In terms of the full investigation: Peripheral blood samples were taken at the time of initial diagnosis, prior to any treatment. A discovery cohort of roughly 100 patients, approximately 45 with Graves' ophthalmopathy and more than 55 with stable Graves' hyperthyroidism, was used to find distinguishing TCR V-J signatures. Prospective prediction of ophthalmopathy was tested in an independent validation cohort consisting of 18 to 20 hyperthyroidism patients and some 17 patients who later progressed to ophthalmopathy. The approximately 90 discovery patients were divided at random into training and test sets in a 7:3 ratio. Thyroid tissue and blood T-cell repertoires from about six Graves' hyperthyroidism patients were also compared in the study. After blood sampling, hyperthyroidism patients were treated with methimazole at a starting dose of 30 mg daily, and ophthalmopathy patients were treated with high-dose intravenous methylprednisolone. The paper describes TCR Vbeta CDR3 sequencing of roughly 130 peripheral blood samples, made up of approximately 40 ophthalmopathy patients, some 76 hyperthyroidism patients and 17 progressor patients. The study at large found these results: In cross-validation, a model built on a 13 V-J signature told ophthalmopathy apart from stable hyperthyroidism with 85% to 90% sensitivity and approximately 81% specificity, and in testing the same model reached 80%/75%. Most expanded thyroid clonotypes (frequency above 0.001) were also detected in blood, suggesting blood repertoires may reflect thyroid immune responses. During validation, the model predicted progression to ophthalmopathy a median of roughly six months ahead of onset, with approximately 71% sensitivity and roughly 72% specificity. No statistical method was used to set the sample size in advance, and investigators knew the group allocation.

The germline V gene specifies MGHRA as CDR1 and YSYEKL as CDR2. The CDR3, cysteine through phenylalanine, is 12 amino acids long. CDR3 DNA is the only sequence kept; it has 36 bases, read in frame from the first base. Deletion took 3 bases off V and 3 bases off J, with a span of 6 bases between the germline ends. In its sample, this clonotype was seen many times. The clone's antigen remains unknown. The sample holds no much larger clone one base away, and base qualities are not on file. Hyperthyroidism patients were aged 18 to 65 years and newly diagnosed, with disease duration of less than 2 months. The study excluded patients with uncontrolled infections, other autoimmune diseases, pregnancy or lactation. Clinical symptoms, serum thyroxine and TRAb, thyroid ultrasound, and orbital computed tomography formed the basis for the diagnoses. For progressor patients, blood was drawn at the first diagnosis of hyperthyroidism, before any ophthalmopathy symptoms had appeared. PBMCs were separated from about 10 ml of fresh peripheral blood using Ficoll-Paque density gradient centrifugation. Progressor patients were initially diagnosed with Graves' hyperthyroidism and developed ophthalmopathy during follow-up. Total RNA was extracted with Trizol reagent, and quality was checked on an Agilent 2100 Bioanalyzer.

The TCR beta CDR3 regions were amplified from the RNA transcripts. For the first round of RT-PCR on the TCR CDR3, the HTBI primer set was used together with the Qiagen OneStep RT-PCR kit. Libraries were constructed in a second round of multiplex PCR, after which size selection and purification were performed. Paired-end sequencing of the libraries was performed with 100 bp reads on an Illumina HiSeq2000. Regarding the original processing steps: Raw data were processed with SOAPnuke, discarding reads with adapters, uncalled bases, mean Phred below 15, or no exact constant-primer or identifier match. High-quality paired reads were merged using COPE v1.2.5, and each unique nucleotide sequence was defined as a clonotype. Clonotypes were aligned to IMGT TRBV, TRBD and TRBJ reference segments using MiTCR v1.1. Only V-J combinations with frequency above 0.0001, covering about 99% of repertoires, were analysed. The TCS score was defined as F50 (clonal expansion) divided by E x V (chaos), with BLOSUM62-based TCRdist calculated between CDR3 peptides within each V-J. Welch's t-statistics and random forest reduced 500 to 650 V-J features to 13, which were used in a naive Bayes classifier (R e1071). The public reads were reprocessed in TCRdb via fastp at Q25 and MiXCR, keeping in-frame beta chains. Rows are combined by CDR3 protein, so each entry shows the most common genes and DNA. The V and J calls follow TCRdb's processing rather than the paper's. This sample lists 300,000 to 450,000 distinct CDR3 sequences; about a sixth were detected once. Almost 35% of the sample is held by the ten biggest clonotypes.

This clonotype was sampled from a woman in her thirties with Graves' hyperthyroidism that later progressed to Graves' ophthalmopathy. This receptor chain uses TRBV4-1 and TRBJ2-7; TRBD1 is a possible D gene, resting on 5 matching bases. The sequencing sample was made of blood. The CDR3 loop reads CASSHQGYEQYF. The DNA sequence reads TGCGCCAGCAGCCACCAGGGCTACGAGCAGTACTTC.